Below, 11 T cell receptor beta chains from the same sample are listed, as sequenced in a study of regulatory T cells in long-lasting Graves disease. Described time point: newly diagnosed GD, antithyroid drugs for less than 3 months. TCR sequences were obtained from RNA taken from PBMCs. In building TCR beta libraries, iRepertoire HTBI primers were used together with Arm-PCR of CDR3 regions. Each CDR3 protein gets one entry after TCRdb re-called the multiplex PCR reads with MiXCR. The repertoire has around 500,000 distinct CDR3 sequences, about 16% of them found once; the top ten carry 25%. The same data also contributed to another study, on T cells in Graves' hyperthyroidism and ophthalmopathy.

Sequenced material: peripheral blood mononuclear cells (PBMCs), taken at new diagnosis, from a patient treated with antithyroid drugs. All receptors derive from a woman aged 40-65 years with Graves disease.

In this sample, this clonotype turned up many times. The chain uses TRBV13 and TRBJ1-5; 8 bases are a match to TRBD1. The germline V gene encodes CDR1 PRHDT and CDR2 FYEKMQ (reference sequence). The CDR3 has 13 amino acids. Trimming took 3 bases from V and 7 from J; bases not matched to a gene: 2. CDR3 amino acids: CASSLGQEQPQHF. DNA of the CDR3: TGTGCCAGCAGCTTGGGACAGGAGCAGCCCCAGCATTTT.

This clonotype was seen ten or more times. The genes are TRBV7-2 and TRBJ2-7, with a possible D match to TRBD1 (6 bases). The germline gives CDR1 SGHTA, CDR2 FQGNSA. The CDR3 runs 13 residues. The V and J ends lost 5 bases and 2 bases respectively, with 10 bases between them. The chain's CDR3 is CASSPGVTYEQYF. CDR3 in DNA: TGTGCCAGCAGCCCAGGGGTAACCTACGAGCAGTACTTC.

This clonotype was seen a few times. The chain carries TRBV2 and TRBJ2-1; 8 nucleotides match TRBD2. V lost 4 bases and J lost 1; bases outside the gene matches: 12. The CDR3 runs to 18 residues. Germline CDR1 is SNHLY and CDR2 is FYNNEI. DNA of the CDR3: TGTGCCAGCAGTGGCTCCCCCTTTAGCGGGGTTTCCTACAATGAGCAGTTCTTC. Its protein product is CASSGSPFSGVSYNEQFF.

This clonotype occurred a few times. The chain recombines TRBV19 with TRBJ2-2; possibly TRBD1 for D (7 bases). The CDR3 length is 16 residues. Germline CDR1 reads LNHDA; CDR2 reads SQIVND (reference sequence). Trimming removed 6 bases at V and 5 bases at J, with 19 bases between. CDR3 loop: CASRPAGGIITGELFF. The CDR3 DNA sequence: TGTGCCAGTAGACCGGCAGGGGGGATAATTACCGGGGAGCTGTTTTTT.

The rearrangement uses TRBV7-3 and TRBJ2-5; 13 bases are a match to TRBD2. Trimming cost V 5 bases and J 1 base; bases outside gene matches: 10. The CDR3 loop spans 18 amino acids. CDR1 SGHTA and CDR2 FQGTGA come from the germline V gene. The CDR3 DNA is TGTGCCAGCAGCCTCTGGACTAGCGGGGGCACCGGCCAAGAGACCCAGTACTTC. It is translated as CASSLWTSGGTGQETQYF. The full variable domain, with the rest looked up from reference TRBV7-3 and TRBJ2-5, is GAGVSQTPSNKVTEKGKYVELRCDPISGHTALYWYRQSLGQGPEFLIYFQGTGAADDSGLPNDRFFAVRPEGSVSTLKIQRTERGDSAVYLCASSLWTSGGTGQETQYFGPGTRLLVL.

The sample holds many counts of this clonotype. J is TRBJ2-2 and V is TRBV3-1, with D possibly being TRBD2 (6 bases). This CDR3 contains 16 residues. Between the trimmed V and J ends, which lost 4 bases and 0 bases, there was a span of 12 bases. Germline values: CDR1 LGHDT, CDR2 YNNKEL (reference sequence). CDR3 residues: CASSPGEGPNTGELFF. The CDR3 DNA sequence: TGTGCCAGCAGCCCGGGGGAAGGCCCGAACACCGGGGAGCTGTTTTTT.

The table lists this clonotype with many counts. The chain has TRBV3-1 and TRBJ2-5; maybe TRBD2 (6 bases). This CDR3 has 15 amino acids. V was shortened by 0 bases and J by 7 bases, with 15 bases between the two germline ends. CDR1 and CDR2 (germline): LGHDT, YNNKEL (reference sequence). The CDR3 DNA reads TGTGCCAGCAGCCAAGAGGGGACTTCCACGGGGACCCAGTACTTC. Its translation is CASSQEGTSTGTQYF.

This clonotype was seen many times. The chain carries TRBV20-1 and TRBJ2-3; 14 nucleotides agree with TRBD2. Germline CDR1 reads DFQATT; CDR2 reads SNEGSKA (reference sequence). The CDR3 has 17 amino acids. With 5 bases clipped from V and 0 bases from J, the junction kept 7 bases outside the gene matches. The CDR3 DNA is TGCAGTGCTCCCGGACTAGCGGGGGGCCCAAGCACAGATACGCAGTATTTT. Translated, it gives CSAPGLAGGPSTDTQYF.

This clonotype was observed many times. This chain links TRBV7-9 with TRBJ2-1; TRBD2 matches at 16 bases. The CDR3 loop spans 19 amino acids. V was pared by 5 bases and J by 0 bases, with 7 bases of the junction left unmatched. From germline, CDR1 is SEHNR and CDR2 FQNEAQ (reference sequence). This CDR3 reads CASSKPGLAGGSSYNEQFF. In DNA, the CDR3 is TGTGCCAGCAGCAAACCGGGACTAGCGGGGGGGAGCTCCTACAATGAGCAGTTCTTC.

In its sample, this clonotype was seen many times. The CDR3 DNA reads as TGTGCCAGCAGCTCCTCCCCTACGTTAGAGCAGTACTTC. Translating it yields CASSSSPTLEQYF. The chain combines TRBV11-2 with TRBJ2-7; unclear D gene. With 4 bases removed from V and 7 bases from J, the gap between germline ends came to 14 bases. The germline V gene encodes CDR1 SGHAT and CDR2 FQNNGV. This CDR3 has 13 residues. The full variable domain, rest sourced from reference TRBV11-2 and TRBJ2-7, is EAGVAQSPRYKIIEKRQSVAFWCNPISGHATLYWYQQILGQGPKLLIQFQNNGVVDDSQLPKDRFSAERLKGVDSTLKIQPAKLEDSAVYLCASSSSPTLEQYFGPGTRLTVT.

The V call is TRBV24-1, the J call TRBJ2-7; D tentatively reads TRBD1 or TRBD2 (5 bases each). The germline V gene encodes CDR1 KGHDR and CDR2 SFDVKD. The ends were cut back, 0 bases at V and 6 bases at J, with 8 bases in the middle. The CDR3 loop spans 13 amino acids. CDR3 region: CATSDLPGAEQYF. The CDR3 DNA reads TGTGCCACCAGTGATTTGCCCGGGGCCGAGCAGTACTTC.